The rows below give T cell receptor beta chains drawn from one sample of a study of T cell repertoires in cytomegalovirus infection. TCRdb analysed the reads with MiXCR anew, one entry per CDR3 protein. The table lists about 230,000 distinct CDR3 sequences, approximately 22% of them singletons. The sequenced sample consisted of CD8+ T cells from PBMCs. The receptor source for this set is a human donor in good health (CMV status not recorded). Some clones in this sample may be carry-over from other donors' samples. Both conserved end residues are part of each CDR3. The D gene is left open where the match is weak. The size entry is marked missing in some rows and otherwise reads once, few, many or a size class.

clone_size: -; j_call: TRBJ1-1; v_call: TRBV7-9; d_call: TRBD1; cdr3_aa: CASSSSDRGPTEAFF; cdr3_nt: TGTGCCAGCAGCAGCTCTGACAGGGGGCCCACTGAAGCTTTCTTT
clone_size: -; j_call: TRBJ2-7; v_call: TRBV6-6; d_call: TRBD1; cdr3_aa: CASSPPGTGYEQYF; cdr3_nt: TGTGCCAGCAGTCCACCCGGGACAGGCTACGAGCAGTACTTC
clone_size: -; j_call: TRBJ2-5; v_call: TRBV7-6; d_call: -; cdr3_aa: CASSLPRDGEETQYF; cdr3_nt: TGTGCCAGCAGCTTACCGCGGGACGGCGAAGAGACCCAGTACTTC
clone_size: once; j_call: TRBJ2-1; v_call: TRBV7-2; d_call: TRBD2; cdr3_aa: CANGLTSGAEQFF; cdr3_nt: TGTGCCAACGGCTTGACTAGCGGGGCTGAGCAGTTCTTC
clone_size: many; j_call: TRBJ1-6; v_call: TRBV7-2; d_call: -; cdr3_aa: CASSWDTVGNSPLHF; cdr3_nt: TGTGCCAGCAGCTGGGACACAGTGGGTAATTCACCCCTCCACTTT
clone_size: -; j_call: TRBJ1-4; v_call: TRBV19; d_call: -; cdr3_aa: CASSKQGWEEKLFF; cdr3_nt: TGTGCCAGTAGTAAACAGGGATGGGAGGAAAAACTGTTTTTT
clone_size: -; j_call: TRBJ2-1; v_call: TRBV28; d_call: -; cdr3_aa: CASSLLSRPDNEQFF; cdr3_nt: TGTGCCAGCAGTTTATTGTCTCGCCCGGACAATGAGCAGTTCTTC
clone_size: few; j_call: TRBJ1-1; v_call: TRBV4-1; d_call: -; cdr3_aa: CASSQDHPGQGAFF; cdr3_nt: TGCGCCAGCAGCCAAGATCACCCAGGCCAGGGGGCTTTCTTT
clone_size: -; j_call: TRBJ1-1; v_call: TRBV19; d_call: -; cdr3_aa: CASRGQFEAFF; cdr3_nt: TGTGCCAGTAGAGGACAGTTTGAAGCTTTCTTT
clone_size: -; j_call: TRBJ2-7; v_call: TRBV28; d_call: -; cdr3_aa: CASSFWDQSREQYF; cdr3_nt: TGTGCCAGCAGTTTTTGGGACCAATCGAGGGAGCAGTACTTC
clone_size: few; j_call: TRBJ2-3; v_call: TRBV7-9; d_call: -; cdr3_aa: CASSVSGTQSVADTQYF; cdr3_nt: TGTGCCAGCAGCGTTTCCGGGACCCAAAGTGTTGCAGATACGCAGTATTTT
clone_size: -; j_call: TRBJ2-7; v_call: TRBV20-1; d_call: TRBD1; cdr3_aa: CSATTGSVYEQYF; cdr3_nt: TGCAGCGCTACGACAGGGTCAGTCTACGAGCAGTACTTC
clone_size: few; j_call: TRBJ2-3; v_call: TRBV9; d_call: TRBD2; cdr3_aa: CASSGLAGVITSTDTQYF; cdr3_nt: TGTGCCAGCAGCGGACTAGCGGGGGTGATAACTAGCACAGATACGCAGTATTTT
clone_size: -; j_call: TRBJ2-1; v_call: TRBV16; d_call: TRBD1; cdr3_aa: CASSLPGQPNEQFF; cdr3_nt: TGTGCCAGCAGCCTACCGGGACAGCCTAATGAGCAGTTCTTC
clone_size: many; j_call: TRBJ1-6; v_call: TRBV7-9; d_call: -; cdr3_aa: CASSFSHPKSSYNSPLHF; cdr3_nt: TGTGCCAGCAGCTTTTCACACCCAAAGAGCTCCTATAATTCACCCCTCCACTTT
clone_size: -; j_call: TRBJ2-7; v_call: TRBV2; d_call: TRBD1; cdr3_aa: CASSDSTGDEQYF; cdr3_nt: TGTGCCAGCAGTGACAGTACAGGGGACGAGCAGTACTTC
clone_size: many; j_call: TRBJ1-1; v_call: TRBV10-3; d_call: TRBD1; cdr3_aa: CAISDVRGRWTEAFF; cdr3_nt: TGTGCCATCAGTGATGTTAGGGGGCGGTGGACTGAAGCTTTCTTT
clone_size: -; j_call: TRBJ2-3; v_call: TRBV9; d_call: TRBD2; cdr3_aa: CASSPRAGGQADTQYF; cdr3_nt: TGTGCCAGCAGCCCTCGAGCGGGGGGGCAGGCAGATACGCAGTATTTT
clone_size: few; j_call: TRBJ2-7; v_call: TRBV28; d_call: -; cdr3_aa: CASSLKAVFSYEQYF; cdr3_nt: TGTGCCAGCAGTTTAAAGGCGGTATTCTCCTACGAGCAGTACTTC
clone_size: few; j_call: TRBJ1-1; v_call: TRBV12-3/TRBV12-4; d_call: -; cdr3_aa: CASSFLSPNTEAFF; cdr3_nt: TGTGCCAGCAGTTTTCTCTCCCCGAACACTGAAGCTTTCTTT
clone_size: many; j_call: TRBJ1-5; v_call: TRBV19; d_call: -; cdr3_aa: CASSIDAGPNQPQHF; cdr3_nt: TGTGCCAGTAGTATAGATGCGGGACCTAATCAGCCCCAGCATTTT
clone_size: -; j_call: TRBJ2-3; v_call: TRBV29-1; d_call: -; cdr3_aa: CSARGDPGTDTQYF; cdr3_nt: TGCAGCGCCAGGGGGGACCCTGGCACAGATACGCAGTATTTT
clone_size: -; j_call: TRBJ2-1; v_call: TRBV25-1; d_call: TRBD2; cdr3_aa: CASSSGEPGEQFF; cdr3_nt: TGTGCCAGCAGCAGCGGGGAGCCAGGTGAGCAGTTCTTC
clone_size: many; j_call: TRBJ2-4; v_call: TRBV5-6; d_call: TRBD2; cdr3_aa: CASSYYSGGENIQYF; cdr3_nt: TGTGCCAGCAGCTACTATAGCGGGGGGGAAAACATTCAGTACTTC
clone_size: -; j_call: TRBJ1-6; v_call: TRBV25-1; d_call: -; cdr3_aa: CASSGAWDSPLHF; cdr3_nt: TGTGCCAGCAGCGGGGCGTGGGATTCACCCCTCCACTTT
clone_size: -; j_call: TRBJ1-4; v_call: TRBV14; d_call: -; cdr3_aa: CASSRTDGATNEKLFF; cdr3_nt: TGTGCCAGCAGCCGGACAGACGGAGCAACTAATGAAAAACTGTTTTTT
clone_size: -; j_call: TRBJ1-2; v_call: TRBV6-5; d_call: TRBD1; cdr3_aa: CASRDRGHGYTF; cdr3_nt: TGTGCCAGCAGAGACAGGGGTCATGGCTACACCTTC
clone_size: few; j_call: TRBJ2-7; v_call: TRBV10-3; d_call: TRBD1; cdr3_aa: CAISESGQGKDEQYF; cdr3_nt: TGTGCCATCAGTGAGTCGGGACAGGGGAAGGACGAGCAGTACTTC
clone_size: few; j_call: TRBJ1-1; v_call: TRBV5-1; d_call: -; cdr3_aa: CATREGLGGTEAFF; cdr3_nt: TGCGCCACCCGAGAGGGGCTTGGAGGAACTGAAGCTTTCTTT
clone_size: few; j_call: TRBJ2-3; v_call: TRBV29-1; d_call: -; cdr3_aa: CSVVGDTQYF; cdr3_nt: TGCAGCGTTGTGGGGGATACGCAGTATTTT
clone_size: -; j_call: TRBJ1-5; v_call: TRBV2; d_call: TRBD1; cdr3_aa: CASRAGTGGNQPQHF; cdr3_nt: TGTGCCAGCAGGGCCGGGACAGGGGGCAATCAGCCCCAGCATTTT
clone_size: -; j_call: TRBJ1-5; v_call: TRBV27; d_call: -; cdr3_aa: CASSSSSYVQPQHF; cdr3_nt: TGTGCCAGCAGTTCCTCCAGTTATGTTCAGCCCCAGCATTTT
clone_size: many; j_call: TRBJ1-1; v_call: TRBV7-2; d_call: -; cdr3_aa: CASSLRAEMNTEAFF; cdr3_nt: TGTGCCAGCAGCTTAAGGGCGGAGATGAACACTGAAGCTTTCTTT
clone_size: few; j_call: TRBJ2-5; v_call: TRBV12-5; d_call: TRBD1; cdr3_aa: CASGPGQGQTQYF; cdr3_nt: TGTGCTAGTGGCCCGGGACAGGGGCAGACCCAGTACTTC
clone_size: -; j_call: TRBJ1-1; v_call: TRBV19; d_call: -; cdr3_aa: CASSIRGATEAFF; cdr3_nt: TGTGCCAGTAGTATTCGGGGAGCCACTGAAGCTTTCTTT
clone_size: -; j_call: TRBJ2-1; v_call: TRBV7-6; d_call: -; cdr3_aa: CATSTSNEQFF; cdr3_nt: TGTGCCACTTCCACCAGTAATGAGCAGTTCTTC
clone_size: few; j_call: TRBJ2-1; v_call: TRBV11-2; d_call: -; cdr3_aa: CASSSWTESSYNEQFF; cdr3_nt: TGTGCCAGCAGCTCATGGACGGAGAGCTCCTACAATGAGCAGTTCTTC